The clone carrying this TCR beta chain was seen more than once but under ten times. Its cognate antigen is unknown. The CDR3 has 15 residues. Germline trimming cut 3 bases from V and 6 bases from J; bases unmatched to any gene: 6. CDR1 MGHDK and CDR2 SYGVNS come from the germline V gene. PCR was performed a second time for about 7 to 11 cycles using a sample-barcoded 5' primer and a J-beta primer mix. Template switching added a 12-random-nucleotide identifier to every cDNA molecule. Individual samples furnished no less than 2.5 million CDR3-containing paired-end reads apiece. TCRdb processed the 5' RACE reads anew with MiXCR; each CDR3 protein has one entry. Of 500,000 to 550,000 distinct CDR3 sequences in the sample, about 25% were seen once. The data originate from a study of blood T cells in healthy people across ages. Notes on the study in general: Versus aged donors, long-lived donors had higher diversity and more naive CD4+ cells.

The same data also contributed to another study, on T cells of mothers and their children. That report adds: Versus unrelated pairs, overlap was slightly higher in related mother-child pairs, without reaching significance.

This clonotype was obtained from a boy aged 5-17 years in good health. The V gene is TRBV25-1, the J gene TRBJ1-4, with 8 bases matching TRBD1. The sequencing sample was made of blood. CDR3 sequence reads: CASSDNRGKHEKLFF. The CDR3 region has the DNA TGTGCCAGCAGTGATAACAGGGGGAAACATGAAAAACTGTTTTTT.